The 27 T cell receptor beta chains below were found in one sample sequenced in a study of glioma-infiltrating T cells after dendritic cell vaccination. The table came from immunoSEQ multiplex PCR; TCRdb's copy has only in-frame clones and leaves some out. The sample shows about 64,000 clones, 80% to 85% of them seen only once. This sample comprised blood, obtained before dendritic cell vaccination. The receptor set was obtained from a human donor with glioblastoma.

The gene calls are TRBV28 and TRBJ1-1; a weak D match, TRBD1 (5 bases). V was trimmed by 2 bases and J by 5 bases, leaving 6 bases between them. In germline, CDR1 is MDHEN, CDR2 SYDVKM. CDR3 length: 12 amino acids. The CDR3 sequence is CASSLRGTEAFF. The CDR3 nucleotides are TGTGCCAGCAGTTTAAGGGGAACTGAAGCTTTCTTT.

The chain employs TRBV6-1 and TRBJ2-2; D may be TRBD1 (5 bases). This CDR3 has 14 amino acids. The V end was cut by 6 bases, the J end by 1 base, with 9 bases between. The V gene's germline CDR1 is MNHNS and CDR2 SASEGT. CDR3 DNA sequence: TGTGCCAGCAGACAGGCTCTGAACACCGGGGAGCTGTTTTTT. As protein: CASRQALNTGELFF.

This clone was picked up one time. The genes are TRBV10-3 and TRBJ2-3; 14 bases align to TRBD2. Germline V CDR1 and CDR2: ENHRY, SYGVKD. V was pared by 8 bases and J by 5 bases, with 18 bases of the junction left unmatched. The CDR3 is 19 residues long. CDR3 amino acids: CAIGLGTGTSGGSEDTQYF. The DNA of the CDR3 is TGTGCCATCGGTCTAGGGACGGGGACTAGCGGGGGCTCGGAAGATACGCAGTATTTT.

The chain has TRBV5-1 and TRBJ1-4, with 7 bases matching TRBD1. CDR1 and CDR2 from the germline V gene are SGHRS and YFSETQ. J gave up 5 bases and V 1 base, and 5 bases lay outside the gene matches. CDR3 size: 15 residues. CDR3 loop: CASSLSARGNEKLFF. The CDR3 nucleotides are TGCGCCAGCAGCTTGAGCGCCAGGGGGAATGAAAAACTGTTTTTT. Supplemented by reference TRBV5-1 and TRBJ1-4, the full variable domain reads KAGVTQTPRYLIKTRGQQVTLSCSPISGHRSVSWYQQTPGQGLQFLFEYFSETQRNKGNFPGRFSGRQFSNSRSEMNVSTLELGDSALYLCASSLSARGNEKLFFGSGTQLSVL.

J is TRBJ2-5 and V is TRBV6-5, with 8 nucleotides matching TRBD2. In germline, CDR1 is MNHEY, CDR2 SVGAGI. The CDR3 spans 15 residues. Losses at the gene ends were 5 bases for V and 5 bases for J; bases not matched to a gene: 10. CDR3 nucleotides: TGTGCCAGCAGTCGAGCGGGGGTAGGGGGGGAGACCCAGTACTTC. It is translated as CASSRAGVGGETQYF.

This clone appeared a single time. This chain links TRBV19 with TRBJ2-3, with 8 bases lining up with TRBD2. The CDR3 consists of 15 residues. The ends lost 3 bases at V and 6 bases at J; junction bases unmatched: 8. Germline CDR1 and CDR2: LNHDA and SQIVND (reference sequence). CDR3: CASSIGAGAMDTQYF. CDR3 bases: TGTGCCAGTAGTATCGGAGCGGGGGCTATGGATACGCAGTATTTT.

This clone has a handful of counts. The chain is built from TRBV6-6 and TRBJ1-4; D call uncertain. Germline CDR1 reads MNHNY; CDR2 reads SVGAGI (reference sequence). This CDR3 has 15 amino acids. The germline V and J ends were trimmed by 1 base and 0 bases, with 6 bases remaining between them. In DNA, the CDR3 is TGTGCCAGCAGTTACTACCAGTCAACTAATGAAAAACTGTTTTTT. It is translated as CASSYYQSTNEKLFF.

This chain's CDR3 is CASSAGIGETQYF. CDR3 bases: TGTGCCAGCAGTGCCGGGATCGGAGAGACCCAGTACTTC. This chain joins TRBV6-1 and TRBJ2-5, with D tentatively TRBD2 (5 bases). The CDR3 has 13 residues. The ends were cut back, 4 bases at V and 4 bases at J, with 10 bases in the middle. CDR1 is MNHNS and CDR2 is SASEGT in the germline V gene.

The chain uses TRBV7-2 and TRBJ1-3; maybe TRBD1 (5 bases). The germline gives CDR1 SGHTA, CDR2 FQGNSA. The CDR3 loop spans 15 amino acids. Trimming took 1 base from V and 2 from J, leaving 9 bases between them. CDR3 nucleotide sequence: TGTGCCAGCAGCTTAGTGGTAGGGGCTGGAAACACCATATATTTT. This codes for CASSLVVGAGNTIYF. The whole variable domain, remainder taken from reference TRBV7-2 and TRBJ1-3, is GAGVSQSPSNKVTEKGKDVELRCDPISGHTALYWYRQSLGQGLEFLIYFQGNSAPDKSGLPSDRFSAERTGGSVSTLTIQRTQQEDSAVYLCASSLVVGAGNTIYFGEGSWLTVV.

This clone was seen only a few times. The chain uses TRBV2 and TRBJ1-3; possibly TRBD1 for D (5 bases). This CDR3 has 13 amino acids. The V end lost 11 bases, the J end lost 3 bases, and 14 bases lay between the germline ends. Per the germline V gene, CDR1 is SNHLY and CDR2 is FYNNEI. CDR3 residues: CAVSGLFGNTIYF. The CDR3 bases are TGTGCCGTATCAGGGTTGTTTGGAAACACCATATATTTT.

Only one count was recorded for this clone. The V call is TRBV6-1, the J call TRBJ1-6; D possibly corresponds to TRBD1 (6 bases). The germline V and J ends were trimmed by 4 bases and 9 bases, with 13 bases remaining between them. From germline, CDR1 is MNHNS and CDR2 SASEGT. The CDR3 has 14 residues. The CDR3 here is CASSGHRDASPLHF. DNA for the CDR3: TGTGCCAGCAGTGGCCACAGGGATGCTTCACCCCTCCACTTT.

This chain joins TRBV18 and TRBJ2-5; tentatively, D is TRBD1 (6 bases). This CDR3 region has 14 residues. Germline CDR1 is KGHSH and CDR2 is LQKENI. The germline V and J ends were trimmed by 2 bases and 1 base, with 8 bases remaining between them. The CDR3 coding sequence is TGTGCCAGCTCACCAATGACAGGCCAAGAGACCCAGTACTTC. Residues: CASSPMTGQETQYF.

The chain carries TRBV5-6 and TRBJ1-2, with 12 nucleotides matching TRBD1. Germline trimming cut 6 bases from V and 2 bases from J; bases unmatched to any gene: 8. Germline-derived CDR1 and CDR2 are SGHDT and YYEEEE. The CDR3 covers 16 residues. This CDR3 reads CASTSGTGGLNYGYTF. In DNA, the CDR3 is TGTGCCAGCACCTCCGGGACAGGGGGCTTAAACTATGGCTACACCTTC.

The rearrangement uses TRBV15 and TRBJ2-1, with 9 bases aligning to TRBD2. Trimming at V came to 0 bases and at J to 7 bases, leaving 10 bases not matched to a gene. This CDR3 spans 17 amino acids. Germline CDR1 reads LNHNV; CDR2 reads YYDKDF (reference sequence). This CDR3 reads CATSRDYEAGGFNEQFF. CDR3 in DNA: TGTGCCACCAGCAGAGACTATGAAGCGGGGGGTTTTAATGAGCAGTTCTTC.

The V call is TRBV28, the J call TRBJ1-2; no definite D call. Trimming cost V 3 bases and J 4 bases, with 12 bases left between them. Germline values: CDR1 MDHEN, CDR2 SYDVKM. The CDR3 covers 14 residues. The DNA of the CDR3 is TGTGCCAGCAGTTTTCCGCCGGCAGGCTATGGCTACACCTTC. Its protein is CASSFPPAGYGYTF.

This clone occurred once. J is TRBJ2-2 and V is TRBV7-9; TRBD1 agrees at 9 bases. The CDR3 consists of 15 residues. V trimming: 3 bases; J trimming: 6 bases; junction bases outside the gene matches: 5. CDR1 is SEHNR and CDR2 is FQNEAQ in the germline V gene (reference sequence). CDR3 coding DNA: TGTGCCAGCAGCTTGACAGGGGGTCGGGCCGGGGAGCTGTTTTTT. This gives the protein CASSLTGGRAGELFF. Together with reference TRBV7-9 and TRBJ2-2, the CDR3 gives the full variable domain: DTGVSQNPRHKITKRGQNVTFRCDPISEHNRLYWYRQTLGQGPEFLTYFQNEAQLEKSRLLSDRFSAERPKGSFSTLEIQRTEQGDSAMYLCASSLTGGRAGELFFGEGSRLTVL.

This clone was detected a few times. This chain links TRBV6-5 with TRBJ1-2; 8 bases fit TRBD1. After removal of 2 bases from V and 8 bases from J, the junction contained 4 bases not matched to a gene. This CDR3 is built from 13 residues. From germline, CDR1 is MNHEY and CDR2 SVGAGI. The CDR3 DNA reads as TGTGCCAGCAGTTACCAGGCAGGGGGCGGCTACACCTTC. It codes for CASSYQAGGGYTF.

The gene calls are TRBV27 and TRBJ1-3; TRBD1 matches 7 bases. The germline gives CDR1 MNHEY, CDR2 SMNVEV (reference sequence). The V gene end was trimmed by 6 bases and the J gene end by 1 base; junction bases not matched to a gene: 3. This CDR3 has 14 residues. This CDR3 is CASRAGGSGNTIYF. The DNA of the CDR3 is TGTGCCAGCAGAGCAGGGGGATCTGGAAACACCATATATTTT.

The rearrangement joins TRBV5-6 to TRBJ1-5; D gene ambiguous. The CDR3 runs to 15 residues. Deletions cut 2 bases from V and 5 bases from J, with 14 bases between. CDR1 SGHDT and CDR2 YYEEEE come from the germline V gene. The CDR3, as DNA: TGTGCCAGCAGCTTCCGCAGAGGTGGCGATCAGCCCCAGCATTTT. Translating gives CASSFRRGGDQPQHF.

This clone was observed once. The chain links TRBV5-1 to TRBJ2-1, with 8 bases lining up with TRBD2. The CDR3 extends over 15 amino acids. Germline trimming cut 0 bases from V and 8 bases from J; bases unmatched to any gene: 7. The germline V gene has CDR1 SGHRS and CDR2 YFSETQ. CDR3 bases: TGCGCCAGCAGCTTGGCAGGCGGGGGGTATGATGAGCAGTTCTTC. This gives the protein CASSLAGGGYDEQFF.

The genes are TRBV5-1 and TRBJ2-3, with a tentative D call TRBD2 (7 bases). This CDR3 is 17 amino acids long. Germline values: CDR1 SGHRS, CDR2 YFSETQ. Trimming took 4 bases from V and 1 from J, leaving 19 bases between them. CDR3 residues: CASSLEGRGGGTDTQYF. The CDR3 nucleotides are TGCGCCAGCAGCCTGGAGGGTAGGGGGGGCGGCACAGATACGCAGTATTTT.

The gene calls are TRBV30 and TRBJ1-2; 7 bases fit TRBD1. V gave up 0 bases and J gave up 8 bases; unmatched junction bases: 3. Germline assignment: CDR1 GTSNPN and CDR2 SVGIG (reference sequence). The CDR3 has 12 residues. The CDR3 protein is CAWSVGGAGYTF. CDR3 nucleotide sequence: TGTGCCTGGAGTGTAGGGGGCGCCGGCTACACCTTC.

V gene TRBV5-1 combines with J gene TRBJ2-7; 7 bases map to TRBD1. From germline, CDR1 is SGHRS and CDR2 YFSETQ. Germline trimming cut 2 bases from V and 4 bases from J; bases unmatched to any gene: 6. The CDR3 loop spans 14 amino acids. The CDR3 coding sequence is TGCGCCAGCAGCTTCAACAGGGGTCAGTACGAGCAGTACTTC. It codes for CASSFNRGQYEQYF.

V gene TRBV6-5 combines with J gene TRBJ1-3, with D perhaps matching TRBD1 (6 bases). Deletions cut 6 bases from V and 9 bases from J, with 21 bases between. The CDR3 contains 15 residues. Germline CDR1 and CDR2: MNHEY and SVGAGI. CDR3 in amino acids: CASRTTGHSQSTIYF. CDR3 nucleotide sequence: TGTGCCAGCAGGACCACGGGACACAGCCAGAGCACCATATATTTT.

DNA of the CDR3: TGTGCCAGCAGCCCCAGGGGGACAACTAATGAAAAACTGTTTTTT. This sequence encodes CASSPRGTTNEKLFF. The chain uses TRBV4-2 and TRBJ1-4; 7 bases align to TRBD1. V lost 4 bases, J lost 0 bases, and 2 bases stayed unmatched. Germline assignment: CDR1 LGHNA and CDR2 YNFKEQ. This CDR3 is built from 15 residues.

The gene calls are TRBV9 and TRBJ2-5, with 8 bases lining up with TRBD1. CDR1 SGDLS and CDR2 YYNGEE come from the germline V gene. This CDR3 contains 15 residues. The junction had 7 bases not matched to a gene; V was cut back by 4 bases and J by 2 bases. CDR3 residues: CASSPGTGVQETQYF. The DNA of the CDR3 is TGTGCCAGCAGCCCAGGGACAGGAGTTCAAGAGACCCAGTACTTC. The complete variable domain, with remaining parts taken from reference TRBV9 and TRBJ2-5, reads DSGVTQTPKHLITATGQRVTLRCSPRSGDLSVYWYQQSLDQGLQFLIQYYNGEERAKGNILERFSAQQFPDLHSELNLSSLELGDSALYFCASSPGTGVQETQYFGPGTRLLVL.

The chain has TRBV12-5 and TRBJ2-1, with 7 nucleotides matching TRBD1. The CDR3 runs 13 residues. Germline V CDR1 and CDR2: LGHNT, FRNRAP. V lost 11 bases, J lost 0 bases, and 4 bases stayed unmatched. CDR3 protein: CAWDRSSYNEQFF. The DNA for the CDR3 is TGTGCTTGGGACAGAAGCTCCTACAATGAGCAGTTCTTC.